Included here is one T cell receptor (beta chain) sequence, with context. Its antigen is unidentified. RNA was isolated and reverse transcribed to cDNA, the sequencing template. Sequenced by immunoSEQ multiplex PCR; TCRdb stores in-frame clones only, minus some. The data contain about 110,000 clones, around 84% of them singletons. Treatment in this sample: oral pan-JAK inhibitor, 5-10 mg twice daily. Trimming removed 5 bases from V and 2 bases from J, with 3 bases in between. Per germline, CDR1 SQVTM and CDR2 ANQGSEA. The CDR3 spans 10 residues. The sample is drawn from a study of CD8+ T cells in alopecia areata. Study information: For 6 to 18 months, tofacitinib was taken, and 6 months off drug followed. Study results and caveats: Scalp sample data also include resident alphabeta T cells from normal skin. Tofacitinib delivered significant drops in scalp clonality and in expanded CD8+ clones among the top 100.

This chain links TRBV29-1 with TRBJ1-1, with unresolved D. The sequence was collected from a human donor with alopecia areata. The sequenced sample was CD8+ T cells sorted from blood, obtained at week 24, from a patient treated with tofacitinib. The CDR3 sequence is CSVHNTEAFF. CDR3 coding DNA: TGCAGCGTTCATAACACTGAAGCTTTCTTT.